This TCR beta chain was identified during a study of beta chain features in type 1 diabetes listed by TCRdb under 2018. Background for the entire study: Patients and healthy donors did not differ in mean age, gender distribution, total cell number or subset yield. Across all samples, some 110,000,000 sorted cells were examined, and cell number per subset correlated strongly with RNA yield. The study compared TCRB repertoires of sorted circulating CD4+ T cell subsets between recently diagnosed type 1 diabetes patients and matched healthy donors. Regulatory and stem cell-like memory subsets were obtained from only 8 patients and about eight healthy donors, while naive and central memory subsets were obtained from all 30 or so donors.

Each donor gave one peripheral blood draw, averaging roughly 0.11 L, which was collected into heparinised tubes. A BD FACSAria II and a panel including CD45RO, CCR7, CD25, CD127, CD95 and CD27 were used to sort naive, central memory, regulatory and stem cell-like memory CD4+ T cells. All sorted populations exceeded 95% purity. PBMCs were isolated right away by Lymphoprep density gradient centrifugation and were stained directly, without culture. To minimize batch effects, samples were stained and sorted in pairs, one healthy donor with one patient per experiment. All of the isolated RNA was reverse transcribed with the High Capacity cDNA Reverse Transcription Kit, so expressed TCRB transcripts were sequenced. Naive, central memory and regulatory T cell samples underwent deep immunoSEQ sequencing, averaging around 3.9 million total reads per sample. After sorted cells were lysed in RLT buffer, RNA was extracted with DNase-treated RNeasy Micro or Mini kits, with the choice depending on cell number. Each cell subset was processed separately to prevent cross-contamination, with patient and healthy donor samples processed together. The immunoSEQ multiplex PCR was used to amplify TCRB sequences from cDNA, yielding 87-bp fragments that span the CDR3 region. Amplicons were sequenced on the Illumina HiSeq platform. Per the original workflow: PCR bias was corrected computationally using synthetic template baselines, and reads within Hamming distance 2 were collapsed, with unmergeable singletons discarded. Reads were aligned against IMGT so that V, D and J genes, CDR3 length and insertions or deletions at six rearrangement sites could be assigned. Within each subset, clonotype counts were normalized to the number of sorted cells before true diversity and Gini coefficients were calculated with the tcR R package. The overlap coefficient, calculated on TCRB nucleotide sequences, was used to quantify repertoire sharing. As a proxy for the pre-selection repertoire, out-of-frame TCRB sequences from naive cells were analyzed. As stored in TCRdb, this immuneACCESS dataset retains in-frame rearrangements with V and J assigned. A fraction of the clones does not appear; measured against another copy, unresolved V genes explain less than half of the discrepancy, and the remainder lacks a known reason. That table is the source of V, J and clone size, and D and trimming were worked out from the DNA. This sample gives hundreds of thousands of clones in total; over 13% of them show up just once. The top ten hold 0.03% to 0.04% of the sample.

General study outcomes and caveats: A moderate but significant shortening of TCRB CDR3 length was observed in type 1 diabetes patients in all four CD4+ subsets. Shorter templates might be favored by PCR, yet because patient and control samples were amplified and corrected together, any such skew would affect both groups equally. At VDJ recombination sites, type 1 diabetes patients had fewer insertions and more deleted nucleotides, which implies abnormalities in thymic rearrangement. HLA sub-analyses involved small numbers of individuals, so any influence of HLA type on TCRB rearrangement remained unresolved. Naive, central memory and regulatory TCRB repertoires appeared to be more alike among patients than among healthy donors. Because cDNA was sequenced instead of genomic DNA, activated cells with high expression could be over-represented, although the groups did not differ in activation or CD3 levels.

The germline V gene sets CDR1 to SGHDN and CDR2 to FVKESK. V is reduced by 0 bases and J by 8 bases, leaving a spacing of 5 bases between them. The CDR3 covers 13 residues, taking in both the cysteine and the phenylalanine. Only the CDR3 part of the read is kept: 39 bases, read in frame from the first base. As regards this clone: Its target antigen remains unknown. Base qualities were left out, and no much larger clone turns up one base away.

The sequencing sample was made of naive CD4+ T cells from blood. The cell subset or site label here, explained by the study, means: true naive CD4+ T cells. The chain is assembled from TRBV14 and TRBJ1-6; the D gene assignment is ambiguous. The receptor was derived from a man younger than 30 with type 1 diabetes. The CDR3 here reads CASSQDPHSPLHF. The bases read TGTGCCAGCAGCCAAGATCCCCATTCACCCCTCCACTTT.